The 20 T cell receptor beta chains presented below share a single source sample, sequenced in a study of cytomegalovirus exposure and HLA in healthy donors. In the PCR, 60 Vbeta and 13 Jbeta primers were used. Sequencing used immunoSEQ multiplex PCR; TCRdb keeps in-frame clones, though not all of them. In all, the sample yields over 90,000 clones. Source material: PBMCs. The receptors stem from a man in his forties in good health and CMV-seronegative.

The CDR3 is CASLARDRAQETQYF. CDR3 coding DNA: TGCGCCAGCCTAGCCCGGGACAGAGCACAAGAGACCCAGTACTTC. The chain uses TRBV23-1 and TRBJ2-5, with TRBD1 matching over 7 bases. TRBV23-1 is an ORF for which the function is uncertain. The CDR3 contains 15 residues. J was trimmed by 2 bases and V by 8 bases; bases with no gene match: 11.

V usage is TRBV10-2 and J usage is TRBJ1-5, with D tentatively TRBD1 (5 bases). The CDR3 is 17 amino acids. V was clipped by 2 bases and J by 5 bases, with 19 bases between them. CDR1 WSHSY and CDR2 SAAADI come from the germline V gene. The CDR3 sequence is CASSETAWEGKDQPQHF. As DNA, the CDR3 is TGCGCCAGCAGTGAGACGGCTTGGGAGGGGAAGGATCAGCCCCAGCATTTT.

The chain combines TRBV6-1 with TRBJ2-2; possible D gene TRBD1, 5 bases. This CDR3 contains 15 residues. Germline CDR1 is MNHNS and CDR2 is SASEGT. V lost 6 bases to trimming and J lost 1 base, with 12 bases between them. CDR3 sequence (DNA): TGTGCCAGCAGATTCCAGGGCAGGAACACCGGGGAGCTGTTTTTT. It encodes CASRFQGRNTGELFF.

The chain is built from TRBV5-4 and TRBJ2-3; 8 bases agree with TRBD2. The V gene end was trimmed by 5 bases and the J gene end by 2 bases; junction bases not matched to a gene: 7. Per the germline V gene, CDR1 is SGHNT and CDR2 is YYREEE (reference sequence). The CDR3 sequence is 15 residues long. CDR3: CASRPGTRDTDTQYF. DNA of the CDR3: TGTGCCAGCAGACCCGGGACTAGGGACACAGATACGCAGTATTTT.

The chain's CDR3 is CASSLVGGRGTGYTF. The CDR3 region has the DNA TGTGCCAGCAGCTTAGTCGGGGGCAGGGGGACAGGCTACACCTTC. The chain employs TRBV11-2 and TRBJ1-2, with 7 bases aligning to TRBD1. Germline V gene lookup returns CDR1 SGHAT and CDR2 FQNNGV. The ends lost 1 base at V and 8 bases at J; junction bases unmatched: 10. The CDR3 is 15 residues long. The complete variable domain, with remaining parts taken from reference TRBV11-2 and TRBJ1-2, reads EAGVAQSPRYKIIEKRQSVAFWCNPISGHATLYWYQQILGQGPKLLIQFQNNGVVDDSQLPKDRFSAERLKGVDSTLKIQPAKLEDSAVYLCASSLVGGRGTGYTFGSGTRLTVV.

J is TRBJ2-1 and V is TRBV5-4, with D hard to call. The CDR3 is made up of 14 amino acids. V was clipped by 4 bases and J by 9 bases, with 17 bases between them. Germline lookup yields CDR1 SGHNT and CDR2 YYREEE (reference sequence). CDR3 loop: CASSPTGARGEQFF. In DNA form, the CDR3 reads TGTGCCAGCAGCCCGACCGGAGCCCGCGGTGAGCAGTTCTTC.

The chain employs TRBV5-1 and TRBJ1-4; TRBD1 aligns across 9 bases. V was clipped by 4 bases and J by 0 bases; unmatched bases: 4. The CDR3 covers 16 residues. The germline V gene has CDR1 SGHRS and CDR2 YFSETQ. The CDR3 loop is CASSVGTGSTNEKLFF. In DNA form, the CDR3 reads TGCGCCAGCAGCGTGGGGACAGGGTCAACTAATGAAAAACTGTTTTTT. Full variable domain (remainder filled in from reference TRBV5-1 and TRBJ1-4): KAGVTQTPRYLIKTRGQQVTLSCSPISGHRSVSWYQQTPGQGLQFLFEYFSETQRNKGNFPGRFSGRQFSNSRSEMNVSTLELGDSALYLCASSVGTGSTNEKLFFGSGTQLSVL.

The chain combines TRBV11-2 with TRBJ2-6; 9 bases match TRBD2. The V gene end was trimmed by 1 base and the J gene end by 0 bases; junction bases not matched to a gene: 7. From germline, CDR1 is SGHAT and CDR2 FQNNGV. CDR3 length: 19 amino acids. The CDR3: CASSLGGTSKNSGANVLTF. CDR3 coding DNA: TGTGCCAGCAGCTTAGGTGGGACTAGCAAAAACTCTGGGGCCAACGTCCTGACTTTC.

The J gene is TRBJ2-2, the V gene TRBV6-4; D is perhaps TRBD1 (5 bases). The CDR3 extends over 15 amino acids. The V gene lost 4 bases and the J gene lost 1 base, with 10 bases spanning the gap. The germline V gene encodes CDR1 MRHNA and CDR2 SNTAGT. CDR3: CASSAQGRNTGELFF. The CDR3 DNA reads as TGTGCCAGCAGTGCCCAGGGTAGGAACACCGGGGAGCTGTTTTTT.

V is TRBV7-9 and J is TRBJ2-6; no definite D call. CDR1 is SEHNR and CDR2 is FQNEAQ in the germline V gene (reference sequence). CDR3 length: 16 residues. Trimming shortened V by 0 bases and J by 4 bases, and 10 bases separated the two germline ends. CDR3 in DNA: TGTGCCAGCAGCTTAGCGCTGGGCGCAGGGGCCAACGTCCTGACTTTC. Protein: CASSLALGAGANVLTF.

This CDR3 reads CASSIGGMIGINYEQYF. The CDR3 nucleotides read TGTGCCAGTAGTATAGGCGGCATGATAGGCATAAACTACGAGCAGTACTTC. The V call is TRBV19, the J call TRBJ2-5, with unresolved D. The end of the DNA is better explained by TRBJ2-7, so the J call may be wrong. Germline V CDR1 and CDR2: LNHDA, SQIVND (reference sequence). The CDR3 runs 17 residues.

The chain couples TRBV5-1 to TRBJ2-5; 7 bases are shared with TRBD1. Germline V CDR1 and CDR2: SGHRS, YFSETQ. The CDR3 runs 16 residues. Trimming removed 0 bases from V and 5 bases from J; junction bases left unmatched: 10. CDR3 residues: CASSLDWTGPQETQYF. CDR3 coding DNA: TGCGCCAGCAGCTTGGACTGGACAGGACCGCAGGAGACCCAGTACTTC.

This chain uses TRBV6-1 with TRBJ2-5; perhaps TRBD2 as D (7 bases). Germline V gives CDR1 MNHNS, CDR2 SASEGT. Deletions cut 1 base from V and 5 bases from J, with 14 bases between. The CDR3 runs 15 residues. In DNA form, the CDR3 reads TGTGCCAGCAGTGAAGGTGCGGGGGCGAGGGAGACCCAGTACTTC. This gives the protein CASSEGAGARETQYF.

As to this clone: An end of the junction does not agree with germline; a read error may underlie this. The chain combines TRBV9 with TRBJ2-5, with 8 bases identical to TRBD1. CDR1 and CDR2 (germline): SGDLS, YYNGEE. CDR3 length: 14 amino acids. DNA of the CDR3: TGTGCCAGCAGTGTAGGACAGGGCCTAGAGACCCAGTACTTC. Translation gives CASSVGQGLETQYF.

CDR3 protein: CSVERGNEQYF. The CDR3 coding sequence is TGCAGCGTTGAACGGGGGAACGAGCAGTACTTC. V is TRBV29-1 and J is TRBJ2-7, with a weak D call TRBD2 (6 bases). Germline V gene data show CDR1 as SQVTM and CDR2 as ANQGSEA. The CDR3 sequence is 11 residues long. V lost 2 bases to trimming and J lost 5 bases, with 7 bases between them.

The chain employs TRBV14 and TRBJ2-1, with 10 bases fitting TRBD2. The J segment lost 9 bases and the V segment lost 1 base, leaving 6 bases of the junction unmatched. The CDR3 contains 15 residues. The V gene's germline CDR1 is SGHDN and CDR2 FVKESK. CDR3 loop: CASSQVLAGDSEQFF. The CDR3, as DNA: TGTGCCAGCAGCCAAGTCCTAGCGGGAGATTCTGAGCAGTTCTTC.

The genes are TRBV5-5 and TRBJ2-2; no firm D call. The germline CDR1 and CDR2 sequences are SGHKS and YYEKEE (reference sequence). The CDR3 runs 15 residues. V lost 2 bases to trimming and J lost 0 bases, with 8 bases between them. CDR3 bases: TGTGCCAGCAGCTTACGAGGAGCGAACACCGGGGAGCTGTTTTTT. Amino acid sequence: CASSLRGANTGELFF.

This chain connects TRBV10-1 to TRBJ2-1, with unresolved D. V was pared by 3 bases and J by 6 bases, with 6 bases between. The CDR3 has 12 amino acids. The germline V gene encodes CDR1 WNHNN and CDR2 SYGVQD (reference sequence). The CDR3 DNA reads as TGCGCCAGCAGTGACCCCTCCAATGAGCAGTTCTTC. Protein: CASSDPSNEQFF.

The chain recombines TRBV5-5 with TRBJ2-7, with D maybe TRBD2 (6 bases). V lost 3 bases, J lost 2 bases, and 15 bases lay in between. CDR1 is SGHKS, CDR2 YYEKEE, per germline (reference sequence). This CDR3 spans 15 amino acids. The chain's CDR3 is CASSSRTGLTYEQYF. The CDR3, as DNA: TGTGCCAGCAGCTCCCGTACAGGACTAACCTACGAGCAGTACTTC.

The gene calls are TRBV5-8 and TRBJ2-5; 9 nucleotides agree with TRBD1. The V gene's germline CDR1 is SGHTS and CDR2 YDEGEE. The junction had 6 bases not matched to a gene; V was cut back by 4 bases and J by 5 bases. The CDR3 has 14 amino acids. The CDR3 reads CASSPGTGRETQYF. For the CDR3, the DNA is TGTGCCAGCAGCCCTGGGACAGGGAGGGAGACCCAGTACTTC.